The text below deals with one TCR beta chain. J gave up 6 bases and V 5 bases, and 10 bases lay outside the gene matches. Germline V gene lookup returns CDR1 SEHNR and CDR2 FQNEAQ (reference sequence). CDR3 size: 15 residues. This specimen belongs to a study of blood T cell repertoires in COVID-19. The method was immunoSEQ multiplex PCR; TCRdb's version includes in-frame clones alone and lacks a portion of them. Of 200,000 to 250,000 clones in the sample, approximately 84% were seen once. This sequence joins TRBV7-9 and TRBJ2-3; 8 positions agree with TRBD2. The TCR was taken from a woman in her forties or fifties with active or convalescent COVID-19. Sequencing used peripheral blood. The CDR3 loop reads CASSPTAGGGDTQYF. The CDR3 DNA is TGTGCCAGCAGCCCTACGGCGGGAGGTGGCGATACGCAGTATTTT. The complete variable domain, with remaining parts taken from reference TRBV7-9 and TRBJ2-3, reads DTGVSQNPRHKITKRGQNVTFRCDPISEHNRLYWYRQTLGQGPEFLTYFQNEAQLEKSRLLSDRFSAERPKGSFSTLEIQRTEQGDSAMYLCASSPTAGGGDTQYFGPGTRLTVL.